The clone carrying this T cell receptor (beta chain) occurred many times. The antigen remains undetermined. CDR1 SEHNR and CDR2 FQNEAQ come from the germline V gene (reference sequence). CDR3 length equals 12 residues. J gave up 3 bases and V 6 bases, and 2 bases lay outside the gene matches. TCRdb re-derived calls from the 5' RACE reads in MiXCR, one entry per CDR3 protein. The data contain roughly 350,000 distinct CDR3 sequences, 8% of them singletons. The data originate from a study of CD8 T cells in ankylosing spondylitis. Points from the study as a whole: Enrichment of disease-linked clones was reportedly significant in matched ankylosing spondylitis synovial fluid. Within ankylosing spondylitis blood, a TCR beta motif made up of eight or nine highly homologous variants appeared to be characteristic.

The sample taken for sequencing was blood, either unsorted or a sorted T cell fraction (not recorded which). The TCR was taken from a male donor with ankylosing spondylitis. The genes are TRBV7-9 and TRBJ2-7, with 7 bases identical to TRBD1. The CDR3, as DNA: TGTGCCAGCAGGACAGGGTTCTACGAGCAGTACTTC. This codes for CASRTGFYEQYF.